A selection of T cell receptor beta chains follows, all from one sample in a study of identifying expanded T cells in peripheral blood. Sequencing used immunoSEQ multiplex PCR; TCRdb keeps in-frame clones, though not all of them. Among over 85,000 clones listed, about 87% were seen once. What was sequenced was blood. These receptors all come from a person between 18 and 69 years old in good health. Each CDR3 is given with its conserved first and last residue. The D gene is left open where the match is weak. Clone size is not always given. Where it is, it says once, few, many or a class for expanded clones.

.,15,TRBJ2-2,.,TRBV9,TGTGCCAGCAGCCGGACCCTCGGGGGCACCGGGGAGCTGTTTTTT,CASSRTLGGTGELFF
.,16,TRBJ2-7,.,TRBV4-1,TGCGCCAGCAGCCAGGCCTCGCCGGCAGGGAGGCGAGAGCAGTACTTC,CASSQASPAGRREQYF
TRBD1,15,TRBJ1-2,.,TRBV19,TGTGCCAGTAGTATCCCGACAGGGACTTCGTATGGCTACACCTTC,CASSIPTGTSYGYTF
TRBD1,14,TRBJ1-3,.,TRBV28,TGTGCCAGCACCTTGACAGGGGATGGTAACACCATATATTTT,CASTLTGDGNTIYF
TRBD2,15,TRBJ2-3,.,TRBV18,TGTGCCAGCTCAATCGGGACTAGCGGAGGGGGGCCGAAGTATTTT,CASSIGTSGGGPKYF
.,11,TRBJ1-1,.,TRBV6-5,TGTGCCAGCAGCTGGGGTGGTGAAGCTTTCTTT,CASSWGGEAFF
.,17,TRBJ1-3,.,TRBV5-4,TGTGCCAGCAGCTTGGCCGCCAGTATTCCCTCTGGAAACACCATATATTTT,CASSLAASIPSGNTIYF
.,12,TRBJ1-5,.,TRBV30,TGTGCCTGGAGTGTAGTTTTCGGGGCCCAGCATTTT,CAWSVVFGAQHF
TRBD1,18,TRBJ1-5,.,TRBV28,TGTGCCAGCAGTCCCCAGGACAGGACATTAGCTAGCAATCAGCCCCAGCATTTT,CASSPQDRTLASNQPQHF
.,15,TRBJ2-5,.,TRBV7-3,TGTGCCAGCAGCTTACGTGACTCACCCAGGGAGACCCAGTACTTC,CASSLRDSPRETQYF
.,15,TRBJ1-3,.,TRBV7-9,TGTGCCAGCAGCTTACTATCAGGGGTTGGAAACACCATATATTTT,CASSLLSGVGNTIYF
TRBD2,15,TRBJ2-3,.,TRBV14,TGTGCCAGCAGCCAACCGGGACTAGCCACAGATACGCAGTATTTT,CASSQPGLATDTQYF
.,14,TRBJ2-7,.,TRBV10-3,TGTGCCACACGGGACGACAGCGGCTCCTACGAGCAGTACTTC,CATRDDSGSYEQYF
.,12,TRBJ2-1,.,TRBV2,TGTGCCAGCAGTGAAGAAATCAATGAGCAGTTCTTC,CASSEEINEQFF
.,13,TRBJ1-5,.,TRBV28,TGTGCCAGCAGTTTTCCCGGGGGACAGCCCCAGCATTTT,CASSFPGGQPQHF
.,13,TRBJ2-1,.,TRBV6-1,TGTGCCAGCAGTTCCGATCCCTGGGATGAGCAGTTCTTC,CASSSDPWDEQFF
.,13,TRBJ1-1,.,TRBV5-1,TGCGCCAGCAGCTTAATCAGGGACACTGAAGCTTTCTTT,CASSLIRDTEAFF
TRBD2,14,TRBJ2-1,few,TRBV19,TGTGCCAGTAGCCGGGACTACTCCTACAATGAGCAGTTCTTC,CASSRDYSYNEQFF
TRBD1,15,TRBJ2-1,.,TRBV7-3,TGTGCCAGCAGCACAACCCGGACAGGGGCTGGTGAGCAGTTCTTC,CASSTTRTGAGEQFF
.,14,TRBJ1-2,.,TRBV6-4,TGTGCCAGCAGTGAATCCGTAGGCGTTCGGGGCTACACCTTC,CASSESVGVRGYTF
.,12,TRBJ2-5,few,TRBV7-6,TGTGCCAGCAGGCTAGAGGTGGGGGCCCAGTACTTC,CASRLEVGAQYF
.,16,TRBJ2-1,.,TRBV7-9,TGTGCCAGCAGCCCCAGGGGGGATTGGACCTACAATGAGCAGTTCTTC,CASSPRGDWTYNEQFF
TRBD2,15,TRBJ2-7,.,TRBV15,TGTGCCACCAGCAGAGAAGCGCGGGGGGAATACGAGCAGTACTTC,CATSREARGEYEQYF
.,15,TRBJ1-1,.,TRBV5-1,TGCGCCAGCAGCTTTCAGGCGGCGCCGAGGACTGAAGCTTTCTTT,CASSFQAAPRTEAFF
.,16,TRBJ2-2,.,TRBV10-3,TGTGCCATCAGGGAAAGCCCTCAGGGTGAATTGAGGGAGCTGTTTTTT,CAIRESPQGELRELFF
TRBD1,15,TRBJ2-2,.,TRBV7-2,TGTGCCAGCAGCCCGGGACAGGGGCGAACCGGGGAGCTGTTTTTT,CASSPGQGRTGELFF
.,16,TRBJ2-7,.,TRBV7-3,TGTGCCAGCAGCCGAAACGGGCCACCGAGCTCCTACGAGCAGTACTTC,CASSRNGPPSSYEQYF
.,15,TRBJ1-5,once,TRBV19,TGTGCCAGTAAATCTTCGTGGAATAGCAATCAGCCCCAGCATTTT,CASKSSWNSNQPQHF
.,16,TRBJ1-3,once,TRBV9,TGTGCCAGCAGTTCTCATACAACAGGGAGTGGAAACACCATATATTTT,CASSSHTTGSGNTIYF
TRBD1,16,TRBJ2-3,.,TRBV7-3,TGTGCCAGCAGCTCCTTTCCGGGACAGGGCCCAGATACGCAGTATTTT,CASSSFPGQGPDTQYF
.,13,TRBJ1-3,.,TRBV6-5,TGTGCCAGCAGATTATCCCTGGGAAACACCATATATTTT,CASRLSLGNTIYF
TRBD2,16,TRBJ2-1,once,TRBV6-6,TGTGCCAGCAGTTACGGTGCTAGCGGGAAGGACGCTGAGCAGTTCTTC,CASSYGASGKDAEQFF
.,13,TRBJ2-1,.,TRBV7-7,TGTGCCAGCAGTACAGGACGATACAATGAGCAGTTCTTC,CASSTGRYNEQFF
.,14,TRBJ2-7,.,TRBV5-3,TGTGCCAGAAGCTTGGAAGGGGGTTCCTACGAGCAGTACTTC,CARSLEGGSYEQYF
TRBD1,13,TRBJ2-5,.,TRBV6-4,TGTGCCAGCGGGACAGGGATGGGAGAGACCCAGTACTTC,CASGTGMGETQYF
.,18,TRBJ2-2,.,TRBV4-1,TGCGCCAGCAGCCAAGTTTTTAGCGGGACAGGGAACACCGGGGAGCTGTTTTTT,CASSQVFSGTGNTGELFF
TRBD1,14,TRBJ1-2,once,TRBV28,TGTGCCAGCAGTCCAGGGGGTACCGACTATGGCTACACCTTC,CASSPGGTDYGYTF
.,17,TRBJ1-3,.,TRBV4-1,TGCGCCAGCAGCCAGGGCCCAAAAGGGATTTCCGGAAACACCATATATTTT,CASSQGPKGISGNTIYF
TRBD2,15,TRBJ2-7,.,TRBV19,TGTGCCAGTAGTATCGGAGCGGGAGTAGGATACGAGCAGTACTTC,CASSIGAGVGYEQYF
TRBD2,15,TRBJ2-1,.,TRBV6-5,TGTGCCAGCAGTTACCGAGTAGCGGGAGGAAGTGAGCAGTTCTTC,CASSYRVAGGSEQFF
.,13,TRBJ2-3,once,TRBV7-3,TGTGCCAGCAGCTTAAACCCGCCGGATACGCAGTATTTT,CASSLNPPDTQYF
.,13,TRBJ1-4,once,TRBV19,TGTGCCAGTAATCCGTCAGGCAGAGAAAAACTGTTTTTT,CASNPSGREKLFF
.,14,TRBJ1-2,.,TRBV28,TGTGCCAGCAGTTTAAACAGGGCCCCCTATGGCTACACCTTC,CASSLNRAPYGYTF
.,12,TRBJ2-1,.,TRBV27,TGTGCCAGCAGTTTGGAGGGGAGATGGCAGTTCTTC,CASSLEGRWQFF
.,14,TRBJ1-5,.,TRBV5-5,TGTGCCAGCAGCTTGGTTCAGGCCAATCAGCCCCAGCATTTT,CASSLVQANQPQHF
.,14,TRBJ2-6,.,TRBV7-7,TGTGCCAGCAGCTTAGTGGCCGGGGCCAACGTCCTGACTTTC,CASSLVAGANVLTF
.,14,TRBJ2-7,once,TRBV5-1,TGCGCCAGCAGCTTAACCGGGACGAGCTACGAGCAGTACTTC,CASSLTGTSYEQYF
.,15,TRBJ1-2,.,TRBV5-4,TGTGCCAGCAGCTTGGGCGGAGGGCAGCTCTATGGCTACACCTTC,CASSLGGGQLYGYTF
.,15,TRBJ2-7,.,TRBV7-9,TGTGCCAGCAGCTTAGCGGGTTCGGCCGATTACGAGCAGTACTTC,CASSLAGSADYEQYF
TRBD2,17,TRBJ2-1,.,TRBV18,TGTGCCAGCTCACCACTGGCTAGCGGAGGCTCCTACAATGAGCAGTTCTTC,CASSPLASGGSYNEQFF
.,16,TRBJ2-6,.,TRBV19,TGTGCCAGTAGCAACGAAATATCCTCTGGGGCCAACGTCCTGACTTTC,CASSNEISSGANVLTF